Below, 3 T cell receptor beta chains from the same sample are listed, as sequenced in a study of shared clonotypes between healthy human individuals. The table came from immunoSEQ multiplex PCR; TCRdb's copy has only in-frame clones and leaves some out. Of millions of clones in the sample, about 93% were seen once. Terminally differentiated effector memory CD45RA+ cells were excluded by CCR7 positive selection of CD45RO-negative cells. The sequencing input was naive CD8+ T cells from PBMCs. Source of these receptors: a man younger than 30 in good health. Some clones in this sample may be carry-over from other donors' samples.

The chain joins TRBV9 to TRBJ1-3; 7 bases are shared with TRBD1. From germline, CDR1 is SGDLS and CDR2 YYNGEE. V gave up 0 bases and J gave up 4 bases; unmatched junction bases: 7. The CDR3 consists of 16 residues. For the CDR3, the DNA is TGTGCCAGCAGCGTAGACGCCCGGACAGGAGGAAACACCATATATTTT. This translates into CASSVDARTGGNTIYF.

The rearrangement uses TRBV6-5 and TRBJ2-5; D perhaps matches TRBD2 (6 bases). CDR1 and CDR2 from the germline V gene are MNHEY and SVGAGI. This CDR3 has 14 amino acids. The V gene lost 5 bases and the J gene lost 4 bases, with 14 bases spanning the gap. CDR3 bases: TGTGCCAGCAGTCCCGGTGGAGGGCGAGAGACCCAGTACTTC. This codes for CASSPGGGRETQYF.

The chain joins TRBV19 to TRBJ1-1, with a tentative D call TRBD1 (5 bases). The CDR3 spans 11 residues. V was trimmed by 6 bases and J by 7 bases, leaving 9 bases between them. The germline V gene has CDR1 LNHDA and CDR2 SQIVND (reference sequence). The CDR3 nucleotides read TGTGCCAGTAGGGGGGACGGTGAAGCTTTCTTT. The encoded protein is CASRGDGEAFF.